The clone carrying this TCR beta chain has ten or more counts. The CDR3 is 16 residues long. The V end was cut by 2 bases, the J end by 4 bases, with 13 bases between. Germline assignment: CDR1 SGHDT and CDR2 YYEEEE. TCRdb re-derived calls from the 5' RACE reads in MiXCR, one entry per CDR3 protein. The sample lists roughly 500,000 distinct CDR3 sequences; roughly 21% were seen once. This sample stems from a study of identical twins. The same sample was also used in a study of T cells expressing NK-cell markers. That work contributes: NKG2C+ dominant clonotype frequencies in about 6 donors were roughly 1.0-7.0% of CD8+ T cells. The study found these clonotypes also leading the CD3+CD56-NKG2C+ fraction in a few donors.

V is TRBV5-6 and J is TRBJ1-6, with D uncertain. Sequencing was done on a sample of CD4+ T cells sorted from blood. This TCR came from a young woman in good health. In DNA form, the CDR3 reads TGTGCCAGCAGCTTTTGGCAAAGCCTATATAATTCACCCCTCCACTTT. Translated, it gives CASSFWQSLYNSPLHF.